Detailed here is one T cell receptor beta chain. Antigen: not known. The sample is drawn from a study of T cells in Graves' hyperthyroidism and ophthalmopathy. Study outcomes and limitations: A model using 13 V-J features told ophthalmopathy apart from stable hyperthyroidism. Median prediction lead before ophthalmopathy onset was six to eight months with the model.

The investigators amplified TCR beta CDR3 regions from RNA transcripts. First-round RT-PCR targeting the TCR CDR3 was performed with the HTBI primer set. TCRdb processed the multiplex PCR reads anew with MiXCR; each CDR3 protein has one entry. The sample holds 500,000 to 650,000 distinct CDR3 sequences, 46% seen once. This clonotype was obtained from an adult woman with Graves' disease, either hyperthyroidism or ophthalmopathy (not recorded which). Sequenced sample: peripheral blood or thyroid tissue (not recorded which).

CDR3 in DNA: TGTGCCAGCAGCGCACTGACAGCAGATACGCAGTATTTT. This codes for CASSALTADTQYF. V and J are TRBV9 and TRBJ2-3; TRBD1 is a possible D gene (5 bases). Germline CDR1 is SGDLS and CDR2 is YYNGEE. V was clipped by 3 bases and J by 4 bases, with 9 bases between them. This CDR3 spans 13 amino acids.